A single sample gave rise to the 21 T cell receptor beta chains below, sequenced in a study of blood T cell repertoires in COVID-19 (dated by TCRdb to 2019 to 2021). Libraries came from the immunoSEQ multiplex PCR assay. TCRdb provides this immuneACCESS table in a form limited to in-frame rearrangements. Some clones are lacking; in checked studies, under half of them reflect an unresolved V gene, and why the rest are absent is not known. The table for this sample lists 35,000 to 50,000 clones; roughly 81% of them were counted only once. The leading ten clones occupy approximately 13% of the sample. The sample was peripheral blood. These receptors were obtained from a woman in her seventies in a cohort sampled during active COVID-19.

The chain uses TRBV14 and TRBJ2-1; D is ambiguous. V was cut by 0 bases and J by 6 bases, with 9 bases left in between. The length of the CDR3 is 14 residues. Germline CDR1 reads SGHDN; CDR2 reads FVKESK. As DNA, the CDR3 is TGTGCCAGCAGCCAAGATGGAGTTCGCAATGAGCAGTTCTTC. It is translated as CASSQDGVRNEQFF.

This chain connects TRBV27 to TRBJ2-6; 7 nucleotides match TRBD1. The V gene end was trimmed by 3 bases and the J gene end by 3 bases; junction bases not matched to a gene: 5. This CDR3 contains 16 residues. CDR1 is MNHEY, CDR2 SMNVEV, per germline (reference sequence). CDR3 sequence (DNA): TGTGCCAGCAGTTTGCAAAGGGGGCTTGGGGCCAACGTCCTGACTTTC. Translating it yields CASSLQRGLGANVLTF.

The chain joins TRBV18 to TRBJ2-3; 9 bases match TRBD1. Per germline, CDR1 KGHSH and CDR2 LQKENI. The CDR3 has 16 amino acids. V gave up 3 bases and J gave up 2 bases; unmatched junction bases: 6. The CDR3 region has the DNA TGTGCCAGCTCACCGCCCGGGACAGGGTACACAGATACGCAGTATTTT. It yields the protein CASSPPGTGYTDTQYF.

This clone was counted once. The chain couples TRBV2 to TRBJ2-7, with D perhaps matching TRBD1 (5 bases). V was trimmed by 3 bases and J by 8 bases, leaving 11 bases between them. The CDR3 runs to 12 residues. Germline V gene sequence: CDR1 SNHLY, CDR2 FYNNEI. The CDR3 region has the DNA TGTGCCAGCAGTGAGGGGCCACCCAAGCAGTACTTC. Protein sequence: CASSEGPPKQYF.

V and J are TRBV4-1 and TRBJ1-6; D is unresolved. The germline gives CDR1 MGHRA, CDR2 YSYEKL. The CDR3 is 15 amino acids. V lost 1 base to trimming and J lost 2 bases, with 6 bases between them. The CDR3 DNA is TGCGCCAGCAGCCAAGGAGTTGCCTATAATTCACCCCTCCACTTT. This encodes CASSQGVAYNSPLHF.

V and J are TRBV6-6 and TRBJ1-1; D gene unclear. Germline values: CDR1 MNHNY, CDR2 SVGAGI (reference sequence). Trimming shortened V by 7 bases and J by 3 bases, and 9 bases separated the two germline ends. This CDR3 has 12 residues. The DNA of the CDR3 is TGTGCCAGCATTCAGGCAGACACTGAAGCTTTCTTT. Translation gives CASIQADTEAFF.

CDR3 sequence (DNA): TGTGCCAGCATGTGGACAGGCCGGCAGGGTCAGCCCCAGCATTTT. It codes for CASMWTGRQGQPQHF. This chain joins TRBV21-1 and TRBJ1-5; no check of the table's D call, TRBD1, against the DNA was made. TRBV21-1 is deemed a pseudogene. The CDR3 runs to 15 residues.

V and J are TRBV30 and TRBJ1-2; D is possibly TRBD1 (6 bases). Between the trimmed V and J ends, which lost 0 bases and 5 bases, there was a span of 13 bases. CDR1 and CDR2 (germline): GTSNPN, SVGIG (reference sequence). The CDR3 extends over 14 amino acids. The CDR3: CAWSVTGMRYGYTF. The CDR3 nucleotides read TGTGCCTGGAGTGTCACAGGGATGAGATATGGCTACACCTTC.

The chain joins TRBV6-5 to TRBJ1-3; D may be TRBD1 (6 bases). V shed 0 bases and J shed 8 bases, with 8 bases lying between them. Germline CDR1 MNHEY, CDR2 SVGAGI. The CDR3 covers 13 residues. This CDR3 is CASSYSQGHTIYF. In DNA, the CDR3 is TGTGCCAGCAGTTACTCCCAGGGGCACACCATATATTTT.

V is TRBV27 and J is TRBJ2-7, with TRBD1 matching over 8 bases. With 6 bases clipped from V and 1 base from J, the junction kept 14 bases outside the gene matches. The germline V gene has CDR1 MNHEY and CDR2 SMNVEV (reference sequence). The CDR3 runs to 17 residues. CDR3 sequence (DNA): TGTGCCAGCAGCCTGAACGCCCGGACAGGGCTTTCCTACGAGCAGTACTTC. It specifies CASSLNARTGLSYEQYF.

The rearrangement links TRBV7-4 to TRBJ2-3; 16 bases match TRBD2. V was pared by 2 bases and J by 10 bases, with 6 bases of the junction left unmatched. CDR1 SGHVT and CDR2 SQSDAQ come from the germline V gene. The CDR3 extends over 16 amino acids. The CDR3 loop reads CASSLKGTSGRGAQYF. DNA of the CDR3: TGTGCCAGCAGCTTAAAAGGGACTAGCGGGAGGGGGGCGCAGTATTTT.

The rearrangement joins TRBV2 to TRBJ2-3; D possibly corresponds to TRBD2 (7 bases). This CDR3 has 16 amino acids. From germline, CDR1 is SNHLY and CDR2 FYNNEI. The germline V and J ends were trimmed by 3 bases and 2 bases, with 15 bases remaining between them. CDR3 nucleotides: TGTGCCAGCAGTGACAGGGGAGGGGAGTCCACAGATACGCAGTATTTT. Its protein is CASSDRGGESTDTQYF.

J is TRBJ2-7 and V is TRBV27; D perhaps matches TRBD1 (6 bases). Germline loops: CDR1 MNHEY, CDR2 SMNVEV (reference sequence). Trimming left V 5 bases short and J 2 bases short, with 28 bases between. The CDR3 has 19 amino acids. The chain's CDR3 is CASSASTGQPQNHPYEQYF. Here the CDR3 DNA reads TGTGCCAGCAGTGCCTCGACAGGCCAACCGCAAAACCATCCCTACGAGCAGTACTTC.

The CDR3 here is CASLREGGTQYF. The CDR3 DNA reads as TGTGCCAGTCTGCGGGAGGGTGGGACCCAGTACTTC. The V gene is TRBV3-1 (or the pseudogene TRBV3-2), the J gene TRBJ2-5, with 9 bases that match TRBD2. The germline V gene has CDR1 LGHDT and CDR2 YNNKEL (reference sequence). The CDR3 is made up of 12 amino acids. The ends lost 9 bases at V and 7 bases at J; junction bases unmatched: 6.

The chain couples TRBV23-1 to TRBJ1-1; TRBD1 aligns across 7 bases. TRBV23-1 counts as an open reading frame of uncertain function. The CDR3 sequence is 15 residues long. After removal of 4 bases from V and 1 base from J, the junction contained 6 bases not matched to a gene. The CDR3 region is CASSPTGVENTEAFF. The CDR3 nucleotides are TGCGCCAGCAGTCCCACAGGGGTAGAGAACACTGAAGCTTTCTTT.

This sequence joins TRBV5-5 and TRBJ1-2; TRBD1 agrees at 8 bases. This CDR3 spans 14 amino acids. The ends lost 4 bases at V and 4 bases at J; junction bases unmatched: 6. Germline V CDR1 and CDR2: SGHKS, YYEKEE (reference sequence). Here the CDR3 reads CASSRTGPFYGYTF. The CDR3 DNA sequence: TGTGCCAGCAGCCGGACAGGGCCCTTCTATGGCTACACCTTC. The whole variable domain, filled in from reference TRBV5-5 and TRBJ1-2, reads DAGVTQSPTHLIKTRGQQVTLRCSPISGHKSVSWYQQVLGQGPQFIFQYYEKEERGRGNFPDRFSARQFPNYSSELNVNALLLGDSALYLCASSRTGPFYGYTFGSGTRLTVV.

This sequence joins TRBV13 and TRBJ2-1; 9 bases fit TRBD1. There are 18 residues in the CDR3. Unmatched junction bases numbered 12, after V lost 5 bases and J lost 1 base. Germline V gene lookup returns CDR1 PRHDT and CDR2 FYEKMQ (reference sequence). The CDR3 DNA reads TGTGCCAGCAGCCCCTACAAGGGGACAGGGCTTTCCTACAATGAGCAGTTCTTC. This gives the protein CASSPYKGTGLSYNEQFF.

V and J are TRBV5-7 and TRBJ1-5; D is undetermined. TRBV5-7 is annotated as an ORF whose role is uncertain. The CDR3 runs to 17 residues. V was clipped by 6 bases and J by 0 bases, with 19 bases between them. The CDR3 DNA reads as TGTGCCAGCATCCCGGGGAGGGCCCCTTATAGCAATCAGCCCCAGCATTTT. This sequence encodes CASIPGRAPYSNQPQHF.

In this sample, this clone turned up once. The V call is TRBV5-1, the J call TRBJ2-2, with 9 bases fitting TRBD2. The CDR3 is 14 residues long. Germline V CDR1 and CDR2: SGHRS, YFSETQ. The V and J ends lost 2 bases and 4 bases, in that order; junction bases with no gene match: 0. The CDR3 coding sequence is TGCGCCAGCAGCTTTAGCGGGAGCACCGGGGAGCTGTTTTTT. This gives the protein CASSFSGSTGELFF.

The rearrangement links TRBV9 to TRBJ2-7; 11 bases align to TRBD2. Germline loops: CDR1 SGDLS, CDR2 YYNGEE. V was pared by 4 bases and J by 6 bases, with 12 bases of the junction left unmatched. CDR3 size: 16 residues. As DNA, the CDR3 is TGTGCCAGCAGCCCGGGACTAGCGGAACCCGACCCCGAGCAGTACTTC. As protein: CASSPGLAEPDPEQYF.

This sequence joins TRBV19 and TRBJ2-1; 12 positions match TRBD2. CDR1 and CDR2 from the germline V gene are LNHDA and SQIVND (reference sequence). J lost 8 bases, V lost 5 bases, and 7 bases had no gene match. The CDR3 extends over 15 amino acids. The CDR3 loop is CASSSGLAGLHEQFF. DNA for the CDR3: TGTGCCAGTAGTTCCGGACTAGCGGGACTTCATGAGCAGTTCTTC.